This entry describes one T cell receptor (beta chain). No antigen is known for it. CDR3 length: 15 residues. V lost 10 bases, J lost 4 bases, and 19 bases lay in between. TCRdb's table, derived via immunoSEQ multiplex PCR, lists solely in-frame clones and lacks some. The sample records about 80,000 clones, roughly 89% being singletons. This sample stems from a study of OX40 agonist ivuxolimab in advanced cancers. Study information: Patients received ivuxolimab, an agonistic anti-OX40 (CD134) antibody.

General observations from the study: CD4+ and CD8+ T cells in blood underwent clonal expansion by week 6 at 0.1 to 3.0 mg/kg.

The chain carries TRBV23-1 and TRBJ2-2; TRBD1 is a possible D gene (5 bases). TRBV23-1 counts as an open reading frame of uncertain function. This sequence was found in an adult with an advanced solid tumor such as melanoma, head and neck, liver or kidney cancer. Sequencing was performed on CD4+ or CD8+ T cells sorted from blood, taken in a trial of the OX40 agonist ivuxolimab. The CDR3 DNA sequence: TGCGCCACGACGAACTGCAGGGAATTCACCGGGGAGCTGTTTTTT. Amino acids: CATTNCREFTGELFF.